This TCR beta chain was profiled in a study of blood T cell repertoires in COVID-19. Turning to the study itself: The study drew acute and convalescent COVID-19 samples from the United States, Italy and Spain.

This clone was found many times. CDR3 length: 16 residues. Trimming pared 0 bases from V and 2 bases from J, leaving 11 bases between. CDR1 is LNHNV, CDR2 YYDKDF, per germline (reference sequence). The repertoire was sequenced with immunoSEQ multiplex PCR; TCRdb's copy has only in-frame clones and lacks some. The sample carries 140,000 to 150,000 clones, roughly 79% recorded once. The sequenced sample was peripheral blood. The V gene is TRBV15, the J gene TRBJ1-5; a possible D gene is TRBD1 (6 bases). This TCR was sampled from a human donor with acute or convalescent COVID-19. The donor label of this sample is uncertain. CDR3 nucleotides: TGTGCCACCAGCAGAGATGGGGGCTTTGGCAATCAGCCCCAGCATTTT. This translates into CATSRDGGFGNQPQHF.